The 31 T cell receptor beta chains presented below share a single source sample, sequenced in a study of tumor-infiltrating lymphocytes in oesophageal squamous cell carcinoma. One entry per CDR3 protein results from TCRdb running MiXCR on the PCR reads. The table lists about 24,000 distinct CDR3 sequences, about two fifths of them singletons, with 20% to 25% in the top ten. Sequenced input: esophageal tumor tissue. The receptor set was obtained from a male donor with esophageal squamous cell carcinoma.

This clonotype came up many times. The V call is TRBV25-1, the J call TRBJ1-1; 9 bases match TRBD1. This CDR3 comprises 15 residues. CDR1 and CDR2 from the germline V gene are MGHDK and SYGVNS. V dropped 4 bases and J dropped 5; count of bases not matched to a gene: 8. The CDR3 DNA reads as TGTGCCAGCAGTGGGGACAGGGCGGTTGGGACTGAAGCTTTCTTT. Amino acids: CASSGDRAVGTEAFF.

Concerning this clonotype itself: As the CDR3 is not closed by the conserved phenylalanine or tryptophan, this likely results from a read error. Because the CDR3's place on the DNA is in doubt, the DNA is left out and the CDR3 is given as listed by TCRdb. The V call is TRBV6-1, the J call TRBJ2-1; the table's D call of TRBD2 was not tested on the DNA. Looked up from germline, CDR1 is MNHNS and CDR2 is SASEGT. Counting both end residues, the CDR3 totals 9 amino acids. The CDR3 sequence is CASSYLGLA.

The CDR3 protein is CASFGTRIYNEQFF. In nucleotides, the CDR3 is TGTGCCAGCTTCGGGACTAGAATCTACAATGAGCAGTTCTTC. The chain combines TRBV6-6 with TRBJ2-1, with 8 nucleotides matching TRBD2. Germline V lookup: CDR1 MNHNY, CDR2 SVGAGI (reference sequence). V lost 8 bases to trimming and J lost 3 bases; unmatched junction nucleotides: 6. CDR3 length: 14 amino acids.

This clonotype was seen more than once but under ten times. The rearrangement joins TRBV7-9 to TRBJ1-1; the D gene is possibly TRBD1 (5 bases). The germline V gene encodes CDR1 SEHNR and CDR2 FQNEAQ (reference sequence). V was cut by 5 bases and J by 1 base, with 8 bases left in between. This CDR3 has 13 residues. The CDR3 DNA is TGTGCCAGCAGCCGGGACTCGAACACTGAAGCTTTCTTT. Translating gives CASSRDSNTEAFF.

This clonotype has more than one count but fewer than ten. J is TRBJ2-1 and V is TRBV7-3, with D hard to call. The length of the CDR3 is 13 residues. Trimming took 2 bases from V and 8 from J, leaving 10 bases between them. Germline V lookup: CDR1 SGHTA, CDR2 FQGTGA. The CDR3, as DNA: TGTGCCAGCAGCTTAGGTGCCAGAGATGAGCAGTTCTTC. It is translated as CASSLGARDEQFF.

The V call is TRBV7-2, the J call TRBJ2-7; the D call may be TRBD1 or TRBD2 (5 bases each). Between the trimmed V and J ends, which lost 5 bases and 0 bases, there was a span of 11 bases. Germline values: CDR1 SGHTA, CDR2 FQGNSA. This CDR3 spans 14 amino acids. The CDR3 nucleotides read TGTGCCAGCAGCCCGGGACGTAACTCCTACGAGCAGTACTTC. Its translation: CASSPGRNSYEQYF. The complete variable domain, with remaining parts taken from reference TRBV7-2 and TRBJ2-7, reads GAGVSQSPSNKVTEKGKDVELRCDPISGHTALYWYRQSLGQGLEFLIYFQGNSAPDKSGLPSDRFSAERTGGSVSTLTIQRTQQEDSAVYLCASSPGRNSYEQYFGPGTRLTVT.

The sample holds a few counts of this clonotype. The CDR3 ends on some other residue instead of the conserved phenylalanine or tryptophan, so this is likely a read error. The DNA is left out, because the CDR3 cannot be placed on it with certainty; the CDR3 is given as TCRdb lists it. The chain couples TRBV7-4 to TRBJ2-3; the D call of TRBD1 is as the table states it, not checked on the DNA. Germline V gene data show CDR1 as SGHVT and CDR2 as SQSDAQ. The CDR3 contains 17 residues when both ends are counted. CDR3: CASSTGQVINHPSTLGT.

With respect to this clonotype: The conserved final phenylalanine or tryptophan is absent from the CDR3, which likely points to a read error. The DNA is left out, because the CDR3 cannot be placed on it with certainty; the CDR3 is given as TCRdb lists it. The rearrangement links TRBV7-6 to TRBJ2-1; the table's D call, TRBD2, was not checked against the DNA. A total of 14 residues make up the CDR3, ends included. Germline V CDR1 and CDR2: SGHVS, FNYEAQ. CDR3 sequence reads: CASSHLESPLHFGS.

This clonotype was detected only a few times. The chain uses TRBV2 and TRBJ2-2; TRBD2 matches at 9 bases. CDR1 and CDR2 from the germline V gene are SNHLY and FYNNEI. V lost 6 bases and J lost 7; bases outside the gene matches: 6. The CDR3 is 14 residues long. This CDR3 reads CASSPSGADGELFF. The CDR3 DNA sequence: TGTGCCAGCAGCCCTAGCGGGGCCGACGGGGAGCTGTTTTTT.

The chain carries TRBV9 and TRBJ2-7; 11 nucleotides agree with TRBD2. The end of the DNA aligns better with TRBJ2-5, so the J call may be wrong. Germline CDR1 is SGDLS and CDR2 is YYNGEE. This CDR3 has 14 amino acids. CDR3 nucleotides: TGTGCCAGCAGCGTTAGCGGGAGGGGGGAGACCCAGTACTTC. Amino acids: CASSVSGRGETQYF.

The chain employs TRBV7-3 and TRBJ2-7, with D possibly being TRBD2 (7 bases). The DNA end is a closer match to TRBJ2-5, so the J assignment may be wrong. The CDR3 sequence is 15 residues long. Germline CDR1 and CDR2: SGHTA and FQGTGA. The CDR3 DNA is TGTGCCAGCAGCTTTATGGGGGGGCCCAGAGAGACCCAGTACTTC. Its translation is CASSFMGGPRETQYF.

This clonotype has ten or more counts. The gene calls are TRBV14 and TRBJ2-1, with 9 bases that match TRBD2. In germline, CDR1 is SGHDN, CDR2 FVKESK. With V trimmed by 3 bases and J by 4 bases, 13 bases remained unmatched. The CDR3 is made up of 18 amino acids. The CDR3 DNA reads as TGTGCCAGCAGCCACCCCAGCGGGGGGCGCCGTACTTACAATGAGCAGTTCTTC. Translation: CASSHPSGGRRTYNEQFF.

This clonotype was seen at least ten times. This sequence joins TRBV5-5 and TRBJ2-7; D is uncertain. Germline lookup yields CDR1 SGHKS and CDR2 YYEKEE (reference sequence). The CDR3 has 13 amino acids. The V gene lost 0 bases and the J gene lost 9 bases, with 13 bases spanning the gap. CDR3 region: CASSLVFEVRQYF. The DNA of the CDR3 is TGTGCCAGCAGCTTGGTCTTTGAAGTCCGGCAGTACTTC.

CDR3 sequence (DNA): TGTGCCATCAGCGGGGGCGTCAGGGAAGGGTCCTACGAGCAGTTCTTC. Protein: CAISGGVREGSYEQFF. This chain links TRBV10-3 with TRBJ2-1; D is tentatively TRBD1 or TRBD2 (6 bases each). The CDR3 covers 16 residues. Germline values: CDR1 ENHRY, CDR2 SYGVKD. Trimming stripped 6 bases from V and 10 bases from J, with 25 bases between.

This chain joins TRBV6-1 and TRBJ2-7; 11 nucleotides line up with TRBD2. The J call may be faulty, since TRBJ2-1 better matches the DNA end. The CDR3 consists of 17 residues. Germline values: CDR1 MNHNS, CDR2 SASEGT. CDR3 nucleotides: TGTGCCAGCAGTGAATCGGGACTAGCGGTCTCCTACAATGAGCAGTTCTTC. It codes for CASSESGLAVSYNEQFF.

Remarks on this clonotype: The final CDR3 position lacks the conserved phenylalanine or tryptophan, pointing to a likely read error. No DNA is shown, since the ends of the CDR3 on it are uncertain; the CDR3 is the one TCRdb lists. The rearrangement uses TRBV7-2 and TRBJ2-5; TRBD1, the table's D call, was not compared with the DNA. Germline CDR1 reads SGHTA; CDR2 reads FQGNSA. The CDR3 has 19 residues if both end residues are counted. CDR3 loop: CASSKFRRGLAKNIQYFGA.

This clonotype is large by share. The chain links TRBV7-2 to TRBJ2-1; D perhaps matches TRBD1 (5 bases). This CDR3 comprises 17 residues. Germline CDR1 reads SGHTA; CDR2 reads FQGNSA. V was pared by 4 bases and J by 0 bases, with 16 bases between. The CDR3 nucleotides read TGTGCCAGCAGCTCAAACCCCGACAGTCCCTCCTACAATGAGCAGTTCTTC. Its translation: CASSSNPDSPSYNEQFF.

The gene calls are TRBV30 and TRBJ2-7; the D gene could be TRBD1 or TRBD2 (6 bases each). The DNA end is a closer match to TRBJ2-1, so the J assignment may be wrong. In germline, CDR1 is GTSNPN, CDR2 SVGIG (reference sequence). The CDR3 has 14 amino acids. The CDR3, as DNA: TGTGCCTGGGCCCGAAGGGGGGTGGTCTACGAGCAGTTCTTC. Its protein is CAWARRGVVYEQFF.

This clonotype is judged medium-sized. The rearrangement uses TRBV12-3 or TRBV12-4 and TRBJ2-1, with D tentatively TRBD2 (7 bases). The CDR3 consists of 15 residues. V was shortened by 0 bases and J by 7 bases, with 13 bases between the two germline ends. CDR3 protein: CASSLAGGPLNEQFF. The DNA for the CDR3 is TGTGCCAGCAGTTTAGCGGGGGGGCCACTTAATGAGCAGTTCTTC.

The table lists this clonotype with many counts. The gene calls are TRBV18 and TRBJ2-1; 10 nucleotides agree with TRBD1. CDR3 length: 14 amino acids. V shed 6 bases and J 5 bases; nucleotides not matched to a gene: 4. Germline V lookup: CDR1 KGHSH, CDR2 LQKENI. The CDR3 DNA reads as TGTGCCAGCTCCCCGGGACAGGGGAACAATGAGCAGTTCTTC. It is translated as CASSPGQGNNEQFF.

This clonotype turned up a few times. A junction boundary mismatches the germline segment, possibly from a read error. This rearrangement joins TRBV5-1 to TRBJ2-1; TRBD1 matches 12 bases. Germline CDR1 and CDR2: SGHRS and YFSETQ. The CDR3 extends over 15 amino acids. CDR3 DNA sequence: TGCGCCAGCAGCTTTGGGACAGGGGGCTACGATGAGCAGTTCTTC. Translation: CASSFGTGGYDEQFF.

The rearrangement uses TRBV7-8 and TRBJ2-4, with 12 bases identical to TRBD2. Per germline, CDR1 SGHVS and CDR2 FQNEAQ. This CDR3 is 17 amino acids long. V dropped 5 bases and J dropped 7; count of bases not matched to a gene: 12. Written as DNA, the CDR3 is TGTGCCAGCAGCAATCCGGGACTAGCGGGTTTCGATAACATTCAGTACTTC. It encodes CASSNPGLAGFDNIQYF. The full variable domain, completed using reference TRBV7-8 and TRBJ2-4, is GAGVSQSPRYKVAKRGQDVALRCDPISGHVSLFWYQQALGQGPEFLTYFQNEAQLDKSGLPSDRFFAERPEGSVSTLKIQRTQQEDSAVYLCASSNPGLAGFDNIQYFGAGTRLSVL.

CDR3 loop: CASKQRELDEQFF. In DNA, the CDR3 is TGTGCCAGCAAACAGCGGGAGTTAGATGAGCAGTTCTTC. The chain is built from TRBV2 and TRBJ2-1; TRBD2 matches at 8 bases. Trimming at V came to 7 bases and at J to 8 bases, leaving 7 bases not matched to a gene. Per germline, CDR1 SNHLY and CDR2 FYNNEI. This CDR3 contains 13 residues.

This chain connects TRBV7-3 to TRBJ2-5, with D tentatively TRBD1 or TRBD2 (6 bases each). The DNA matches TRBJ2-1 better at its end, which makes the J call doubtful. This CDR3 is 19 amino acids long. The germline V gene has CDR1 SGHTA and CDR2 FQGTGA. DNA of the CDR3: TGTGCCAGCAGCTTAGGCCCCCACGAGGGGGAGGCTCGATGGAATGAGCAGTTCTTC. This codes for CASSLGPHEGEARWNEQFF.

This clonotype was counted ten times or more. The CDR3 DNA sequence: TGTGCCATCGCCGGGACTAGCGGGGGGGCCTCGGGGGTTTACAATGAGCAGTACTTC. It specifies CAIAGTSGGASGVYNEQYF. The chain carries TRBV10-3 and TRBJ2-5; 16 bases map to TRBD2. The CDR3 is 19 residues long. Trimming at V came to 8 bases and at J to 11 bases, leaving 23 bases not matched to a gene. The germline gives CDR1 ENHRY, CDR2 SYGVKD.

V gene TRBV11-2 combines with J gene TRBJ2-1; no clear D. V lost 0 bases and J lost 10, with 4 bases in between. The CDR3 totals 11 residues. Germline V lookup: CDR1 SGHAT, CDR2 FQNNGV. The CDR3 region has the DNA TGTGCCAGCAGCTTAGATAACGAGCAGTTCTTC. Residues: CASSLDNEQFF.

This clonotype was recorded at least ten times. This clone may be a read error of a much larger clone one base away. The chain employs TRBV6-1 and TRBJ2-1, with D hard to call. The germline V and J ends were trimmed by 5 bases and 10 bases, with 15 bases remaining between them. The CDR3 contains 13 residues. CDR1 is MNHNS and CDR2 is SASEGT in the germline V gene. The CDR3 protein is CASSYDGYYEQFF. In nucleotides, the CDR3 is TGTGCCAGCAGTTATGACGGCTACTACGAGCAGTTCTTC.

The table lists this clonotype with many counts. CDR3 bases: TGTGCCAGCAGGCAATACTATGGCTACACCTTC. This encodes CASRQYYGYTF. The V gene is TRBV12-3 or TRBV12-4, the J gene TRBJ1-2; D gene ambiguous. V was pared by 6 bases and J by 3 bases, with 5 bases between. The CDR3 is made up of 11 amino acids.

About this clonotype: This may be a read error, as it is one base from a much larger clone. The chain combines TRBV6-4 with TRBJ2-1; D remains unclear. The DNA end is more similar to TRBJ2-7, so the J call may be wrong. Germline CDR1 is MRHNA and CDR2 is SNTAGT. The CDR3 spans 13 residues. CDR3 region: CASSEKLENEQYF. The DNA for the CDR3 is TGTGCCAGCAGTGAGAAGCTGGAGAATGAGCAGTACTTC.

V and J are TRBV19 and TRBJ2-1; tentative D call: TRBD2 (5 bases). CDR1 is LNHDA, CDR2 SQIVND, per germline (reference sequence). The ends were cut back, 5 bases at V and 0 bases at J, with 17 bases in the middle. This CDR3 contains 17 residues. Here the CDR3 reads CASSFARAASSYNEQFF. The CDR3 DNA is TGTGCCAGTAGTTTTGCGAGGGCCGCCAGCTCCTACAATGAGCAGTTCTTC.

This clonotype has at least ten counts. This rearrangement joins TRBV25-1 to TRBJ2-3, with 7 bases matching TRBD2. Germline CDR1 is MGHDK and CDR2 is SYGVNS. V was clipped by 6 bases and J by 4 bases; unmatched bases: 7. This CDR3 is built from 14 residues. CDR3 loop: CASSYAGVPDTQYF. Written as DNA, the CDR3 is TGTGCCAGCAGCTACGCGGGAGTTCCAGATACGCAGTATTTT.